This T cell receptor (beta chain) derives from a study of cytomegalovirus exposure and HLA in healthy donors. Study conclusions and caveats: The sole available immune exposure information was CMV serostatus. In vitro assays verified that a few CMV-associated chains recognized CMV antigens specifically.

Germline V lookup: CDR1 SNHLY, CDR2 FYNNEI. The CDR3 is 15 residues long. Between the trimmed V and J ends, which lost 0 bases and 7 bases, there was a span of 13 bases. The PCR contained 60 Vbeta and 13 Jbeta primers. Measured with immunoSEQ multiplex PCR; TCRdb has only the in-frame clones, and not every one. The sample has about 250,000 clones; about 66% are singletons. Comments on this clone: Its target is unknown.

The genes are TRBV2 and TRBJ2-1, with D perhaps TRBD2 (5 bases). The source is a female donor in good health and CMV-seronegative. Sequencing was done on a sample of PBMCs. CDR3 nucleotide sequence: TGTGCCAGCAGTGAAGCGCTTCTACGGGGAAATGAGCAGTTCTTC. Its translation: CASSEALLRGNEQFF.